What follows describes a single T cell receptor beta chain. Its antigen remains unknown. This may arise from a read error, as a much more abundant clone is one base away. These data come from a study of T cell repertoires in cytomegalovirus infection. Study information: An indication of both CMV infection and matching HLA type came from public TCR beta signatures. Study conclusions and caveats: Dominating the ex vivo response were TCR beta clonotypes that were CMV-specific and HLA-C-restricted.

TCRdb independently ran MiXCR on the reads; one entry per CDR3 protein. The table has fewer than 300,000 distinct CDR3 sequences, 20% to 30% seen once. There are 14 residues in the CDR3. Trimming left V 3 bases short and J 3 bases short, with 12 bases between. Looked up from germline, CDR1 is SGHAT and CDR2 is FQDESV (reference sequence). Sequenced: PBMCs. The source of this sequence is a human donor in good health (CMV status not recorded). Some clones in this sample may be carry-over from other donors' samples. The chain employs TRBV11-1 and TRBJ2-7; D remains ambiguous. CDR3 region: CASSLSRLFYEQYF. The CDR3 coding sequence is TGTGCCAGCAGCTTGAGTAGGCTCTTCTACGAGCAGTACTTC. Combining the CDR3 with reference TRBV11-1 and TRBJ2-7 gives the whole variable domain EAEVAQSPRYKITEKSQAVAFWCDPISGHATLYWYRQILGQGPELLVQFQDESVVDDSQLPKDRFSAERLKGVDSTLKIQPAELGDSAMYLCASSLSRLFYEQYFGPGTRLTVT.